This T cell receptor (beta chain) was identified in a study of OX40 agonist ivuxolimab in advanced cancers. Whole-study context: Allowance was made for prior anti-PD-1, anti-PD-L1 or anti-CTLA-4 therapy, and roughly 40% had some. Findings of the study overall: With doses of 0.1 to 3.0 mg/kg, CD4+ and CD8+ blood T cells had undergone clonal expansion by week 6. Some of the lowest clonal expansion was seen in partial responders at 0.1-3.0 mg/kg.

A word on this clone: The antigen is unknown.

Data came from immunoSEQ multiplex PCR; TCRdb stores just in-frame clones and leaves some out. The table includes around 76,000 clones, roughly 90% detected once. Blood sampling took place at baseline, cycle 4 day 1, and cycle 7 day 1. This specimen was CD4+ or CD8+ T cells sorted from blood, taken in a trial of the OX40 agonist ivuxolimab. The TCR comes from an adult with an advanced solid tumor such as melanoma, head and neck, liver or kidney cancer.

This chain's CDR3 is CASRYEDRGPEAFF. The DNA of the CDR3 is TGTGCCAGCAGATACGAGGACAGGGGACCTGAAGCTTTCTTT. The chain uses TRBV28 and TRBJ1-1; 9 nucleotides align to TRBD1. V was clipped by 6 bases and J by 6 bases; unmatched bases: 8. The germline gives CDR1 MDHEN, CDR2 SYDVKM. This CDR3 spans 14 amino acids. Full variable domain (rest looked up from reference TRBV28 and TRBJ1-1): DVKVTQSSRYLVKRTGEKVFLECVQDMDHENMFWYRQDPGLGLRLIYFSYDVKMKEKGDIPEGYSVSREKKERFSLILESASTNQTSMYLCASRYEDRGPEAFFGQGTRLTVV.